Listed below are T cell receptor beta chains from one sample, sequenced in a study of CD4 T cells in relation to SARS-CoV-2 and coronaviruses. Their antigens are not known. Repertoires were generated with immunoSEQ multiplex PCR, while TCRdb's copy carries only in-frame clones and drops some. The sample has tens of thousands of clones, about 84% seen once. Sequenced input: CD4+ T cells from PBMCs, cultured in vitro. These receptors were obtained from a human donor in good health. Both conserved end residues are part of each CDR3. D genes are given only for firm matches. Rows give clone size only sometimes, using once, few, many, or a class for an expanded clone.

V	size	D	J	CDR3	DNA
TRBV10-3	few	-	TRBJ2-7	CAISGSVRDSYEQYF	TGTGCCATCAGTGGCAGTGTCAGGGATAGCTACGAGCAGTACTTC
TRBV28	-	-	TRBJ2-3	CASSGSTDTQYF	TGTGCCAGCAGTGGGAGCACAGATACGCAGTATTTT
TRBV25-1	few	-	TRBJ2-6	CASSLPAPGANVLTF	TGTGCCAGCAGTCTACCAGCGCCCGGGGCCAACGTCCTGACTTTC
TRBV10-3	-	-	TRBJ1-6	CAISQGNSPLHF	TGTGCCATCAGCCAGGGGAATTCACCCCTCCACTTT
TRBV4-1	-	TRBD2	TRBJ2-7	CASSQVDLGLAGKGEQYF	TGCGCCAGCAGCCAAGTAGACTTGGGACTAGCGGGAAAGGGCGAGCAGTACTTC
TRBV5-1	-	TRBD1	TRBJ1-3	CASSKGQGASGNTIYF	TGCGCCAGCAGCAAGGGACAGGGGGCTTCGGGAAACACCATATATTTT
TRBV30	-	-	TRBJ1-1	CAWGGMERGSTEAFF	TGTGCCTGGGGGGGGATGGAACGGGGGAGCACTGAAGCTTTCTTT
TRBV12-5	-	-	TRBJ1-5	CASGLVVRGGQPQHF	TGTGCTAGTGGTTTGGTAGTGAGGGGCGGACAGCCCCAGCATTTT
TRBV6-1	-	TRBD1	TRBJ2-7	CASSSPGTVLYEQYF	TGTGCCAGCAGTTCCCCCGGGACAGTACTATACGAGCAGTACTTC
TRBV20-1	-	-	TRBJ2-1	CSASDNEQFF	TGCAGTGCTAGTGACAATGAGCAGTTCTTC
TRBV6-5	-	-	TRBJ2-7	CASSSGPRSYEQYF	TGTGCCAGCAGTTCCGGACCGCGCTCCTACGAGCAGTACTTC
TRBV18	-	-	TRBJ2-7	CASSPLDGYEQYF	TGTGCCAGCTCACCACTCGACGGATACGAGCAGTACTTC
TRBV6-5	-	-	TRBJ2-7	CASRLAPSHEQYF	TGTGCCAGCCGACTTGCACCCTCCCACGAGCAGTACTTC
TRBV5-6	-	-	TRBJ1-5	CASSLGPGQGQPQHF	TGTGCCAGCAGCTTGGGGCCGGGCCAGGGCCAGCCCCAGCATTTT
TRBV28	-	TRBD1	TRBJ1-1	CASSRTGTAEAFF	TGTGCCAGCAGCCGTACCGGGACAGCGGAAGCTTTCTTT
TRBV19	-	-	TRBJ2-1	CASSLPGTLSYNEQFF	TGTGCCAGTAGTCTTCCCGGGACTCTATCCTACAATGAGCAGTTCTTC
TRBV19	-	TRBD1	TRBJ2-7	CASSMGQGSYEQYF	TGTGCCAGTAGTATGGGACAGGGGTCCTACGAGCAGTACTTC
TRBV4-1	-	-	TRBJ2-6	CASSHLGYSGANVLTF	TGCGCCAGCAGCCATCTAGGTTACTCTGGGGCCAACGTCCTGACTTTC
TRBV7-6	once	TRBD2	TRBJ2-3	CASSLARTGTTDTQYF	TGTGCCAGCAGCTTAGCCCGTACCGGGACTACGGATACGCAGTATTTT
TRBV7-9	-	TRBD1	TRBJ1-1	CASTILLGQGGTEAFF	TGTGCCAGCACCATACTCCTAGGACAGGGCGGGACTGAAGCTTTCTTT
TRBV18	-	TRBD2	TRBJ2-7	CASSPLTSGRGEQYF	TGTGCCAGCTCACCTCTGACTAGCGGGAGGGGCGAGCAGTACTTC
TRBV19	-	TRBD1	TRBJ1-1	CASSFRTGNTEAFF	TGTGCCAGTAGTTTCCGGACAGGTAACACTGAAGCTTTCTTT
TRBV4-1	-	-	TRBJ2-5	CASSQTGPPRETQYF	TGCGCCAGCAGCCAAACGGGACCGCCAAGAGAGACCCAGTACTTC
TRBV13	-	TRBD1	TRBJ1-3	CASSLPGTGRNTIYF	TGTGCCAGCAGCTTACCGGGGACAGGGCGAAACACCATATATTTT
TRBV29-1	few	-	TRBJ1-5	CSVVGTDSNQPQHF	TGCAGCGTTGTTGGTACAGATAGCAATCAGCCCCAGCATTTT
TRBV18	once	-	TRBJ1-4	CASSPDSPEKLFF	TGTGCCAGCTCACCCGACAGTCCCGAAAAACTGTTTTTT
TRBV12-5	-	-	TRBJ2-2	CASGLVIDGQIYLTGELFF	TGTGCTAGTGGTTTGGTAATCGACGGTCAGATCTACCTCACCGGGGAGCTGTTTTTT
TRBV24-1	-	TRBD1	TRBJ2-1	CATRGQAANEQFF	TGTGCCACCCGAGGACAGGCGGCCAATGAGCAGTTCTTC
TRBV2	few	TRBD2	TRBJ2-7	CASRPGTRTAEQYF	TGTGCCAGCAGGCCCGGGACTAGAACGGCCGAGCAGTACTTC
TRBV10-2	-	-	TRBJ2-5	CASSEKPRETQYF	TGCGCCAGCAGTGAAAAGCCAAGGGAGACCCAGTACTTC
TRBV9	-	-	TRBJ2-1	CASSPPESEQFF	TGTGCCAGCAGCCCTCCGGAATCTGAGCAGTTCTTC
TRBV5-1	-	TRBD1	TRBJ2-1	CASSPTPGTGFDEQFF	TGCGCCAGCAGCCCGACCCCCGGGACAGGGTTCGATGAGCAGTTCTTC
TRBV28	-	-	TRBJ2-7	CASKSGEYSYEQYF	TGTGCCAGCAAGTCAGGGGAGTACTCCTACGAGCAGTACTTC
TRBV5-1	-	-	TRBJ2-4	CASSVAGQSVGVQYF	TGCGCCAGCAGCGTAGCGGGACAGTCGGTAGGGGTTCAGTACTTC
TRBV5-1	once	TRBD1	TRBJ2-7	CASRATGVEQYF	TGCGCCAGCAGGGCGACAGGGGTCGAGCAGTACTTC
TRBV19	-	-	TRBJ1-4	CASSREPEEKLFF	TGTGCCAGCTCGAGGGAACCGGAAGAAAAACTGTTTTTT
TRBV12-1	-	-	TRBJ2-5	CASSPKYLYQETQYF	TGTGCCAGCAGCCCCAAGTACCTATACCAAGAGACCCAGTACTTC
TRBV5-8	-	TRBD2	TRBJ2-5	CASSLSLAGVWETQYF	TGTGCCAGCAGCTTGAGTCTAGCGGGAGTTTGGGAGACCCAGTACTTC
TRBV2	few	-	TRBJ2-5	CASSRSSETQYF	TGTGCCAGCAGCCGGAGTTCAGAGACCCAGTACTTC
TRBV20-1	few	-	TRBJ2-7	CSATDFHEQYF	TGCAGTGCTACAGACTTCCACGAGCAGTACTTC
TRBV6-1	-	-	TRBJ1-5	CASSDHGRPSNQPQHF	TGTGCCAGCAGTGATCATGGCAGACCCAGCAATCAGCCCCAGCATTTT
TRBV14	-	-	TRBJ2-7	CASSLRGRGKSSYEQYF	TGTGCCAGCAGCCTCCGTGGACGGGGAAAAAGCTCCTACGAGCAGTACTTC
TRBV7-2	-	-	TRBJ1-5	CASSLWGNSNQPQHF	TGTGCCAGCAGCTTATGGGGGAATAGCAATCAGCCCCAGCATTTT
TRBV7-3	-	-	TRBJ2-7	CASSLRAGAGYEQYF	TGTGCCAGCAGCTTACGCGCCGGCGCAGGCTACGAGCAGTACTTC
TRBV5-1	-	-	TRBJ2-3	CASSDYASSTDTQYF	TGCGCCAGCAGCGATTACGCCTCTAGCACAGATACGCAGTATTTT
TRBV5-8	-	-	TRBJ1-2	CASSLVGDSVGYTF	TGTGCCAGCAGCTTGGTGGGGGACTCGGTGGGCTACACCTTC
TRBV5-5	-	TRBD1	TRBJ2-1	CASSLHRGRGEWIEQFF	TGTGCCAGCAGCTTGCACAGGGGGCGCGGTGAATGGATTGAGCAGTTCTTC
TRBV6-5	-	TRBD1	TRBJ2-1	CASIQTGSEQFF	TGTGCCAGCATCCAGACAGGGTCGGAGCAGTTCTTC
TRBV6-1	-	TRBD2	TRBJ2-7	CASSGYHGLAGSSYEQYF	TGTGCCAGCAGTGGGTACCACGGACTAGCGGGGAGCTCCTACGAGCAGTACTTC